This TCR beta chain was recorded in a study of blood T cell repertoires in COVID-19. Study background: Spain, Italy and the United States supplied samples that represented acute and convalescent COVID-19.

Trimming removed 5 bases from V and 7 bases from J, with 12 bases in between. CDR1 SGHTA and CDR2 FQGNSA come from the germline V gene. This CDR3 spans 13 amino acids. In the original workflow: Reference gene primer amplification gave nucleated cell count estimates. Using immunoSEQ multiplex PCR, the repertoire was profiled, and TCRdb retains in-frame clones only, with some absent. V and J calls plus clone size are reproduced from that table; the DNA served to infer D and trimming. The sample lists roughly 250,000 clones; around nine tenths were seen once. The V gene is TRBV7-2, the J gene TRBJ1-5; the D is unclear. The sequence was obtained from a man aged 40-55 years who had recovered from COVID-19. Sequenced material: peripheral blood. The CDR3 here is CASSSHRLQPQHF. CDR3 DNA: TGTGCCAGCAGCAGCCATAGATTGCAGCCCCAGCATTTT.